This is a list of T cell receptor beta chains from one sample in a study of blood T cell repertoires in COVID-19. The repertoire was sequenced with immunoSEQ multiplex PCR; TCRdb's copy has only in-frame clones and lacks some. The data show 250,000 to 350,000 clones, 90% seen once. Sequences were obtained from peripheral blood. These receptors were collected from a woman in her 30s with COVID-19, enrolled during active disease. CDR3s include the opening cysteine and the closing phenylalanine or tryptophan.

TRBV11-2,15,TRBJ2-4,CASSLEGEVKNIQYF
TRBV6-5,15,TRBJ2-7,CASRYSSGRAYEQYF
TRBV4-1,15,TRBJ1-2,CASSQEVAVTIGYTF
TRBV19,14,TRBJ1-1,CASSVTGGNTEAFF
TRBV28,16,TRBJ2-3,CASSSPSGTSGLAQYF
TRBV5-4,15,TRBJ2-7,CASSLQTDLSYEQYF
TRBV5-8,13,TRBJ2-3,CASSLRVTDTQYF
TRBV6-5,11,TRBJ2-7,CASTDGGKEYF
TRBV11-2,16,TRBJ2-7,CASNEWGDGGTYEQYF
TRBV24-1,16,TRBJ2-2,CATSDGLAGNTGELFF
TRBV19,14,TRBJ1-6,CASSLGAWNSPLHF
TRBV6-5,13,TRBJ1-5,CASSSHGDQPQHF
TRBV5-1,13,TRBJ2-7,CASSPQAAPEQYF
TRBV4-1,16,TRBJ1-2,CASSTGQGAGSYGYTF
TRBV9,15,TRBJ1-1,CASSVGGQGDTEAFF
TRBV24-1,13,TRBJ2-1,CATRLGGYNEQFF
TRBV7-9,14,TRBJ2-3,CASSFDIGQGTQYF
TRBV4-2,18,TRBJ2-2,CASSQDWQAGGYTGELFF
TRBV10-2,16,TRBJ1-3,CASSESTGFGGNTIYF
TRBV3-1/TRBV3-2,13,TRBJ1-2,CASSPTGAGGYTF
TRBV11-2,14,TRBJ1-2,CASVSGTANYGYTF
TRBV2,18,TRBJ1-4,CASSVSRDSRFANEKLFF
TRBV30,13,TRBJ2-7,CAWTRRGDWEQYF
TRBV18,15,TRBJ2-1,CASSLGQGLANEQFF
TRBV10-3,15,TRBJ2-7,CAIRDSGRAVYEQYF
TRBV3-1/TRBV3-2,15,TRBJ1-1,CASRTGQGKWNEAFF
TRBV29-1,14,TRBJ2-7,CSDPEQLPSYEQYF
TRBV3-1/TRBV3-2,16,TRBJ1-4,CASSQGPLQPNEKLFF
TRBV28,17,TRBJ1-5,CASTTSWRVGSNQPQHF
TRBV5-1,18,TRBJ2-7,CASSPGPGTGLSSYEQYF
TRBV11-2,15,TRBJ2-1,CASSWTSGRDNEQFF
TRBV4-1,15,TRBJ1-6,CASSQDTGGNSPLHF
TRBV3-1/TRBV3-2,13,TRBJ2-3,CASSQGRGDTQYF
TRBV9,16,TRBJ1-4,CASSVTPQVINEKLFF
TRBV2,12,TRBJ1-2,CASSEQGYGYTF
TRBV5-4,17,TRBJ2-1,CASSSGIAGISYNEQFF
TRBV3-1/TRBV3-2,15,TRBJ2-1,CASSRGTVSYNEQFF
TRBV27,14,TRBJ2-7,CASSFARGAYEQYF
TRBV6-1,17,TRBJ2-7,CASSEALGQGEPYEQYF
TRBV19,16,TRBJ1-1,CASSAFSGGSWTEAFF
TRBV19,11,TRBJ1-1,CASSLDREAFF
TRBV5-1,16,TRBJ2-1,CASSLLGQGSNNEQFF
TRBV24-1,15,TRBJ2-5,CATRPFQRGQETQYF
TRBV4-1,14,TRBJ1-2,CASSHPGDVYGYTF
TRBV10-2,12,TRBJ2-7,CASTKGTYEQYF
TRBV29-1,16,TRBJ1-5,CSVELPGQGEGQPQHF
TRBV28,15,TRBJ1-6,CASRSGQKYNSPLHF
TRBV4-1,16,TRBJ2-5,CASSQETSGRGLTQYF
TRBV27,16,TRBJ2-7,CASSSPIWDRAYEQYF
TRBV7-3,15,TRBJ2-3,CASSLSSGPTDTQYF
TRBV3-1/TRBV3-2,13,TRBJ2-7,CASSQRGIEEQYF
TRBV7-6,13,TRBJ2-7,CASSPSPSNEQYF
TRBV30,14,TRBJ2-3,CAWNPRSMRDTQYF
TRBV5-1,16,TRBJ2-1,CASSPVGGGPYNEQFF
TRBV2,14,TRBJ1-5,CASSPQGAYQPQHF
TRBV11-2,19,TRBJ2-1,CASSLEGLAGERSYNEQFF
TRBV6-6,16,TRBJ1-5,CASSPGTGISNQPQHF
TRBV15,15,TRBJ1-1,CATSRDIADTAEAFF
TRBV29-1,14,TRBJ2-1,CSAYRGLWYNEQFF
TRBV4-3,16,TRBJ2-1,CASSQQSGRTYNEQFF